One sample yielded the 25 T cell receptor beta chains listed below, sequenced in a study of T cell clones after liver transplantation. Produced via immunoSEQ multiplex PCR; TCRdb's table is partial and in-frame only. The data contain 55,000 to 75,000 clones, 80% to 95% of them seen just once; the ten biggest clones take up approximately 0.92%. The material sequenced was CD4+ T cells from blood, taken about 27 months after liver transplant. All receptors derive from a human patient who received a liver transplant. Some T cells may be supplied by the graft donor.

The chain is built from TRBV4-1 and TRBJ1-1, with D perhaps TRBD1 (5 bases). The V end lost 4 bases, the J end lost 0 bases, and 15 bases lay between the germline ends. The CDR3 is made up of 16 amino acids. Per the germline V gene, CDR1 is MGHRA and CDR2 is YSYEKL. The CDR3 spells CASSLTPGPLNTEAFF. CDR3 nucleotide sequence: TGCGCCAGCAGCCTAACCCCGGGACCCTTGAACACTGAAGCTTTCTTT.

V and J are TRBV9 and TRBJ2-1; TRBD1 matches 9 bases. The V gene end was trimmed by 4 bases and the J gene end by 8 bases; junction bases not matched to a gene: 7. CDR1 is SGDLS, CDR2 YYNGEE, per germline. The CDR3 consists of 14 residues. CDR3 in amino acids: CASSPGTGRDEQFF. Here the CDR3 DNA reads TGTGCCAGCAGCCCCGGGACAGGGAGGGATGAGCAGTTCTTC.

The rearrangement links TRBV13 to TRBJ1-4; no definite D call. This CDR3 has 17 residues. Looked up from germline, CDR1 is PRHDT and CDR2 is FYEKMQ (reference sequence). V lost 1 base and J lost 0, with 12 bases in between. As DNA, the CDR3 is TGTGCCAGCAGCTTAGCGGGAGGGATTGCAACTAATGAAAAACTGTTTTTT. Translating it yields CASSLAGGIATNEKLFF.

The J gene is TRBJ1-2, the V gene TRBV4-2; 7 bases map to TRBD1. CDR1 is LGHNA and CDR2 is YNFKEQ in the germline V gene. The CDR3 has 15 amino acids. The V and J ends lost 0 bases and 8 bases, in that order; junction bases with no gene match: 9. The CDR3 DNA follows: TGTGCCAGCAGCCAAGATCATAACAGGGGTTCGGGCTACACCTTC. The encoded protein is CASSQDHNRGSGYTF.

This clone was observed a single time. The chain is built from TRBV18 and TRBJ2-1; D perhaps matches TRBD2 (5 bases). CDR1 and CDR2 (germline): KGHSH, LQKENI. CDR3 length: 13 residues. V gave up 0 bases and J gave up 9 bases, with 9 bases separating them. The CDR3 spells CASSPPNRGEQFF. CDR3 coding DNA: TGTGCCAGCTCACCACCGAACCGGGGTGAGCAGTTCTTC. The full variable domain, completed using reference TRBV18 and TRBJ2-1, is NAGVMQNPRHLVRRRGQEARLRCSPMKGHSHVYWYRQLPEEGLKFMVYLQKENIIDESGMPKERFSAEFPKEGPSILRIQQVVRGDSAAYFCASSPPNRGEQFFGPGTRLTVL.

The CDR3 protein is CASSHWTSGRVRTGELFF. The CDR3 DNA follows: TGCGCCAGCAGCCATTGGACTAGCGGGAGAGTTAGGACCGGGGAGCTGTTTTTT. This chain joins TRBV4-1 and TRBJ2-2, with TRBD2 identical over 13 bases. The CDR3 has 18 amino acids. V shed 3 bases, J shed 5 bases, and the junction held 9 bases outside the gene matches. Per germline, CDR1 MGHRA and CDR2 YSYEKL.

About this clone itself: The junction departs from the called germline gene at one end, perhaps through a read error. The chain carries TRBV6-1 and TRBJ2-7, with 13 bases lining up with TRBD2. Germline V gene sequence: CDR1 MNHNS, CDR2 SASEGT. The CDR3 extends over 14 amino acids. The CDR3 sequence is CASSEPGLAGDPNF. CDR3 in DNA: TGTGCCAGCAGTGAACCCGGACTAGCGGGAGACCCGAACTTC.

The rearrangement joins TRBV30 to TRBJ2-1, with a possible D match to TRBD1 (5 bases). Trimming cost V 1 base and J 4 bases, with 11 bases left between them. The germline V gene has CDR1 GTSNPN and CDR2 SVGIG (reference sequence). The CDR3 contains 14 residues. The CDR3 nucleotides read TGTGCCTGGAGTGGCCGGACAACGTACAATGAGCAGTTCTTC. This sequence encodes CAWSGRTTYNEQFF.

This clone was observed a handful of times. The gene calls are TRBV6-1 and TRBJ1-1, with D possibly TRBD1 on 5 matching bases. The CDR3 extends over 14 amino acids. From germline, CDR1 is MNHNS and CDR2 SASEGT. V was trimmed by 6 bases and J by 0 bases, leaving 11 bases between them. The CDR3 sequence is CASRADSLNTEAFF. The CDR3 DNA sequence: TGTGCCAGCAGAGCCGACAGCCTGAACACTGAAGCTTTCTTT.

J is TRBJ2-3 and V is TRBV18; D is ambiguous. The CDR3 totals 13 residues. The V end was cut by 0 bases, the J end by 2 bases, with 3 bases between. Germline lookup yields CDR1 KGHSH and CDR2 LQKENI. DNA for the CDR3: TGTGCCAGCTCACCACCCGCCACAGATACGCAGTATTTT. This gives the protein CASSPPATDTQYF.

The rearrangement links TRBV18 to TRBJ2-7, with 9 bases fitting TRBD1. Germline trimming cut 5 bases from V and 3 bases from J; bases unmatched to any gene: 8. This CDR3 is built from 15 residues. Germline V gene data show CDR1 as KGHSH and CDR2 as LQKENI. The CDR3 sequence: CASSSGTGTNYEQYF. Here the CDR3 DNA reads TGTGCCAGCTCATCCGGGACAGGGACGAACTACGAGCAGTACTTC.

The chain uses TRBV7-8 and TRBJ2-7, with D possibly being TRBD1 or TRBD2 (5 bases each). V lost 5 bases to trimming and J lost 3 bases, with 11 bases between them. The CDR3 length is 13 residues. The germline gives CDR1 SGHVS, CDR2 FQNEAQ. CDR3 nucleotides: TGTGCCAGCAGCCGTGATGGGGGCTACGAGCAGTACTTC. It is translated as CASSRDGGYEQYF.

The gene calls are TRBV13 and TRBJ2-3; possibly TRBD1 or TRBD2 for D (5 bases each). Germline lookup yields CDR1 PRHDT and CDR2 FYEKMQ (reference sequence). V lost 0 bases to trimming and J lost 4 bases, with 5 bases between them. The CDR3 covers 13 residues. This chain's CDR3 is CASSLGGPDTQYF. The DNA for the CDR3 is TGTGCCAGCAGCTTAGGGGGACCAGATACGCAGTATTTT.

The chain joins TRBV7-2 to TRBJ2-2; D ambiguous. Per the germline V gene, CDR1 is SGHTA and CDR2 is FQGNSA. V lost 3 bases and J lost 1, with 3 bases in between. This CDR3 region has 13 residues. The CDR3 is CASSFRNTGELFF. CDR3 sequence (DNA): TGTGCCAGCAGCTTTCGGAACACCGGGGAGCTGTTTTTT.

The chain uses TRBV5-1 and TRBJ2-5; D could derive from TRBD1 or TRBD2 (7 bases each). Between the trimmed V and J ends, which lost 0 bases and 5 bases, there was a span of 14 bases. The V gene's germline CDR1 is SGHRS and CDR2 YFSETQ. The CDR3 sequence is 15 residues long. CDR3 in amino acids: CASSLEAGGGETQYF. In DNA form, the CDR3 reads TGCGCCAGCAGCTTGGAGGCAGGGGGAGGGGAGACCCAGTACTTC.

The chain carries TRBV6-5 and TRBJ1-2, with D perhaps TRBD1 (5 bases). This CDR3 has 13 amino acids. Germline V gene lookup returns CDR1 MNHEY and CDR2 SVGAGI. V was clipped by 6 bases and J by 1 base, with 9 bases between them. DNA for the CDR3: TGTGCCAGCAGACCTGACAGTAACTATGGCTACACCTTC. Translating gives CASRPDSNYGYTF.

The chain carries TRBV5-1 and TRBJ1-5; TRBD1 might be the D (5 bases). Germline V CDR1 and CDR2: SGHRS, YFSETQ. Trimming left V 4 bases short and J 4 bases short, with 12 bases between. There are 14 residues in the CDR3. CDR3 DNA sequence: TGCGCCAGCAGCCTTAACGGGGGAAATCAGCCCCAGCATTTT. As protein: CASSLNGGNQPQHF.

The count of this clone is one. J is TRBJ2-1 and V is TRBV5-1; D is perhaps TRBD2 (6 bases). The V and J ends lost 4 bases and 3 bases respectively, with 14 bases between them. Germline V CDR1 and CDR2: SGHRS, YFSETQ. This CDR3 contains 15 residues. The CDR3 bases are TGCGCCAGCAGCCGGGGGTCCCACCTCTACAATGAGCAGTTCTTC. This sequence encodes CASSRGSHLYNEQFF.

This clone was seen just once. The rearrangement links TRBV19 to TRBJ1-3, with D perhaps TRBD1 (5 bases). V dropped 5 bases and J dropped 4 bases, with 21 bases sitting between them. CDR1 is LNHDA and CDR2 is SQIVND in the germline V gene (reference sequence). The CDR3 runs to 17 residues. CDR3: CASSPFVSRGSGNTIYF. For the CDR3, the DNA is TGTGCCAGTAGTCCTTTTGTATCAAGGGGTTCCGGAAACACCATATATTTT.

The chain couples TRBV28 to TRBJ2-5; TRBD2 matches 9 bases. Germline CDR1 and CDR2: MDHEN and SYDVKM. V lost 5 bases, J lost 1 base, and 5 bases stayed unmatched. The CDR3 is 15 residues long. The CDR3 sequence: CASSGLAGRQETQYF. The CDR3 region has the DNA TGTGCCAGCAGTGGCCTAGCGGGACGCCAAGAGACCCAGTACTTC.

This chain connects TRBV2 to TRBJ1-2, with D possibly matching TRBD1 (5 bases). V lost 8 bases to trimming and J lost 5 bases, with 15 bases between them. Germline V gene lookup returns CDR1 SNHLY and CDR2 FYNNEI. CDR3 length: 13 residues. The CDR3 nucleotides read TGTGCCAGCCGGGCGGGGGTTACATATGGCTACACCTTC. It yields the protein CASRAGVTYGYTF.

This clone has only one observation. This rearrangement joins TRBV4-2 to TRBJ2-1; TRBD2 aligns across 13 bases. The CDR3 consists of 18 residues. The V gene's germline CDR1 is LGHNA and CDR2 YNFKEQ. Trimming at V came to 1 base and at J to 4 bases, leaving 7 bases not matched to a gene. DNA for the CDR3: TGTGCCAGCAGCCAAGCCCGGACTAGCGGGGGAGAGTACAATGAGCAGTTCTTC. Translation gives CASSQARTSGGEYNEQFF.

The chain is built from TRBV2 and TRBJ2-1; the match to TRBD2 covers 11 bases. In germline, CDR1 is SNHLY, CDR2 FYNNEI. With V trimmed by 6 bases and J by 7 bases, 8 bases remained unmatched. This CDR3 region has 15 residues. CDR3 sequence reads: CASRVLAGDENEQFF. The DNA for the CDR3 is TGTGCCAGCAGAGTACTAGCGGGAGATGAAAATGAGCAGTTCTTC.

This chain links TRBV20-1 with TRBJ1-1, with 9 bases aligning to TRBD1. V shed 4 bases and J 11 bases; nucleotides not matched to a gene: 2. Germline assignment: CDR1 DFQATT and CDR2 SNEGSKA (reference sequence). The CDR3 runs to 10 residues. CDR3 DNA: TGCAGTGCTAAGGGGACAGGGGCTTTCTTT. The encoded protein is CSAKGTGAFF.

CDR3 coding DNA: TGCGCCAGCAGCCACCCAGGGTTGGTTTACGAGCAGTACTTC. Amino acids: CASSHPGLVYEQYF. The chain is built from TRBV4-1 and TRBJ2-7; D is perhaps TRBD1 (5 bases). Germline V gives CDR1 MGHRA, CDR2 YSYEKL. The CDR3 sequence is 14 residues long. V lost 3 bases and J 4 bases, leaving 13 bases between the germline ends.